What follows are 26 T cell receptor beta chains derived from one specimen sequenced in a study of OX40 agonist ivuxolimab in advanced cancers. Only in-frame clones appear in the TCRdb table, and some are missing; sequencing was by immunoSEQ multiplex PCR. The table shows tens of thousands of clones, with under 90% occurring only once. The sample consisted of CD4+ or CD8+ T cells sorted from blood, taken in a trial of the OX40 agonist ivuxolimab. All receptors derive from an adult with an advanced solid tumor such as melanoma, head and neck, liver or kidney cancer.

The rearrangement joins TRBV5-5 to TRBJ2-3; no firm D call. Germline-derived CDR1 and CDR2 are SGHKS and YYEKEE (reference sequence). The CDR3 runs to 14 residues. Between the trimmed V and J ends, which lost 3 bases and 3 bases, there was a span of 11 bases. This chain's CDR3 is CASSSLGSTDTQYF. In nucleotides, the CDR3 is TGTGCCAGCAGCTCACTGGGCAGTACAGATACGCAGTATTTT.

J is TRBJ2-1 and V is TRBV5-1; D is perhaps TRBD1 (5 bases). V gave up 0 bases and J gave up 1 base, with 17 bases separating them. Germline CDR1 is SGHRS and CDR2 is YFSETQ. The CDR3 runs to 18 residues. The CDR3 region is CASSLDPPRALSYNEQFF. DNA for the CDR3: TGCGCCAGCAGCTTGGACCCCCCCAGGGCCCTTTCCTACAATGAGCAGTTCTTC. Full variable domain (outside the CDR3, taken from reference TRBV5-1 and TRBJ2-1): KAGVTQTPRYLIKTRGQQVTLSCSPISGHRSVSWYQQTPGQGLQFLFEYFSETQRNKGNFPGRFSGRQFSNSRSEMNVSTLELGDSALYLCASSLDPPRALSYNEQFFGPGTRLTVL.

This chain uses TRBV28 with TRBJ2-5, with D unresolved. Per the germline V gene, CDR1 is MDHEN and CDR2 is SYDVKM. V gave up 5 bases and J gave up 7 bases, with 5 bases separating them. The CDR3 contains 10 residues. CDR3 residues: CASSGGTQYF. CDR3 coding DNA: TGTGCCAGCAGTGGTGGGACCCAGTACTTC.

This clone was counted a single time. V is TRBV10-1 and J is TRBJ2-7; no clear D. The CDR3 spans 12 residues. Germline V gene sequence: CDR1 WNHNN, CDR2 SYGVQD (reference sequence). V lost 3 bases to trimming and J lost 0 bases, with 3 bases between them. The chain's CDR3 is CASSDTSYEQYF. In DNA form, the CDR3 reads TGCGCCAGCAGTGACACCTCCTACGAGCAGTACTTC.

This chain links TRBV30 with TRBJ2-5; the D is unclear. CDR1 is GTSNPN and CDR2 is SVGIG in the germline V gene (reference sequence). The V and J ends lost 1 base and 0 bases respectively, with 15 bases between them. The CDR3 covers 16 residues. The CDR3 loop is CAWSALGGEYQETQYF. For the CDR3, the DNA is TGTGCCTGGAGTGCGTTGGGCGGCGAGTACCAAGAGACCCAGTACTTC.

The DNA for the CDR3 is TGTGCCAGCAGCGTAGGACCACGCGGGGGTGGGGAGACCCAGTACTTC. Translated: CASSVGPRGGGETQYF. This chain connects TRBV9 to TRBJ2-5, with 7 bases identical to TRBD2. In germline, CDR1 is SGDLS, CDR2 YYNGEE. Unmatched junction bases numbered 10, after V lost 0 bases and J lost 5 bases. The CDR3 sequence is 16 residues long.

V and J are TRBV7-7 and TRBJ2-1; D is ambiguous. Germline assignment: CDR1 SSHAT and CDR2 FNYEAQ (reference sequence). V was shortened by 5 bases and J by 4 bases, with 9 bases between the two germline ends. This CDR3 has 13 residues. CDR3 in DNA: TGTGCCAGCAGCCAATCGACGTACAATGAGCAGTTCTTC. Translating gives CASSQSTYNEQFF.

J is TRBJ1-2 and V is TRBV5-5, with D tentatively TRBD1 (5 bases). The germline V gene encodes CDR1 SGHKS and CDR2 YYEKEE (reference sequence). The CDR3 length is 15 residues. Trimming took off 0 bases at V and 2 bases at J, with 11 bases between the two ends. CDR3 in amino acids: CASSLGGLRNYGYTF. The CDR3, as DNA: TGTGCCAGCAGCTTGGGGGGGTTACGGAACTATGGCTACACCTTC. The full variable domain, with the rest looked up from reference TRBV5-5 and TRBJ1-2, is DAGVTQSPTHLIKTRGQQVTLRCSPISGHKSVSWYQQVLGQGPQFIFQYYEKEERGRGNFPDRFSARQFPNYSSELNVNALLLGDSALYLCASSLGGLRNYGYTFGSGTRLTVV.

This clone was seen only once. This chain connects TRBV5-6 to TRBJ2-1; 15 positions match TRBD2. The CDR3 is 16 residues long. J lost 7 bases, V lost 4 bases, and 6 bases had no gene match. Germline-derived CDR1 and CDR2 are SGHDT and YYEEEE. Here the CDR3 DNA reads TGTGCCAGCAGCGTGAGGACTAGCGGGAGGGGGAATGAGCAGTTCTTC. Translation gives CASSVRTSGRGNEQFF.

This clone was seen once. This rearrangement joins TRBV28 to TRBJ2-3; 10 positions agree with TRBD1. The CDR3 spans 15 residues. J was trimmed by 0 bases and V by 6 bases; bases with no gene match: 3. CDR1 is MDHEN and CDR2 is SYDVKM in the germline V gene. The CDR3 DNA reads as TGTGCCAGCAGCGGACAGGGGGATAGCACAGATACGCAGTATTTT. Residues: CASSGQGDSTDTQYF. Combining the CDR3 with reference TRBV28 and TRBJ2-3 gives the whole variable domain DVKVTQSSRYLVKRTGEKVFLECVQDMDHENMFWYRQDPGLGLRLIYFSYDVKMKEKGDIPEGYSVSREKKERFSLILESASTNQTSMYLCASSGQGDSTDTQYFGPGTRLTVL.

This clone has only a few counts. The chain joins TRBV9 to TRBJ1-2; D not certain. Trimming stripped 0 bases from V and 6 bases from J, with 9 bases between. This CDR3 region has 13 residues. Germline V gene sequence: CDR1 SGDLS, CDR2 YYNGEE. The CDR3 is CASSVDVLDGYTF. Written as DNA, the CDR3 is TGTGCCAGCAGCGTAGACGTCTTGGATGGCTACACCTTC.

The CDR3 DNA reads TGCGCCAGCAGCGGAGCGGGGTACGAGCAGTACTTC. This translates into CASSGAGYEQYF. The chain carries TRBV5-1 and TRBJ2-7; 7 bases map to TRBD2. The CDR3 spans 12 residues. From germline, CDR1 is SGHRS and CDR2 YFSETQ. V shed 4 bases, J shed 4 bases, and the junction held 2 bases outside the gene matches.

V gene TRBV11-3 combines with J gene TRBJ2-1; TRBD2 might be the D (6 bases). CDR3 length: 17 amino acids. V dropped 0 bases and J dropped 5 bases, with 17 bases sitting between them. Looked up from germline, CDR1 is SGHNT and CDR2 is YENEEA. The CDR3 sequence: CASSLDLGGGMDNEQFF. The CDR3 nucleotides read TGTGCCAGCAGCTTAGATCTTGGGGGAGGAATGGACAATGAGCAGTTCTTC.

This chain links TRBV2 with TRBJ2-6; D is uncertain. The CDR3 is made up of 14 amino acids. Trimming left V 2 bases short and J 1 base short, with 3 bases between. CDR1 is SNHLY, CDR2 FYNNEI, per germline. CDR3 nucleotide sequence: TGTGCCAGCAGTGAACAGTCTGGGGCCAACGTCCTGACTTTC. The encoded protein is CASSEQSGANVLTF.

V is TRBV9 and J is TRBJ1-4; TRBD1 aligns across 12 bases. The CDR3 covers 15 residues. V lost 3 bases and J lost 8; bases outside the gene matches: 5. Germline assignment: CDR1 SGDLS and CDR2 YYNGEE. CDR3 nucleotides: TGTGCCAGCAGCGGCGGGACAGGGGGCGGGGAAAAACTGTTTTTT. Protein product: CASSGGTGGGEKLFF.

The chain has TRBV7-3 and TRBJ2-7; either TRBD1 or TRBD2 may supply D (6 bases each). V lost 5 bases and J 1 base, leaving 12 bases between the germline ends. This CDR3 is 14 amino acids long. CDR1 SGHTA and CDR2 FQGTGA come from the germline V gene. DNA for the CDR3: TGTGCCAGCAGCCCCAGAGGGGGGTCCTACGAGCAGTACTTC. Residues: CASSPRGGSYEQYF.

The genes are TRBV7-3 and TRBJ1-1; unclear D gene. The CDR3 runs to 13 residues. The V gene's germline CDR1 is SGHTA and CDR2 FQGTGA. V lost 2 bases, J lost 5 bases, and 9 bases lay in between. CDR3 DNA sequence: TGTGCCAGCAGCTTAGGGGTGGGGACTGAAGCTTTCTTT. Its protein product is CASSLGVGTEAFF.

The V call is TRBV5-1, the J call TRBJ1-1, with 8 bases that match TRBD1. Germline V gene sequence: CDR1 SGHRS, CDR2 YFSETQ. This CDR3 spans 16 amino acids. V trimming: 4 bases; J trimming: 0 bases; junction bases outside the gene matches: 8. In DNA, the CDR3 is TGCGCCAGCAGCACGGACAGGGCTTTGGTGAACACTGAAGCTTTCTTT. Protein product: CASSTDRALVNTEAFF.

The chain links TRBV18 to TRBJ2-3; 12 bases line up with TRBD2. The CDR3 length is 16 residues. V lost 2 bases and J lost 3; bases outside the gene matches: 3. Germline loops: CDR1 KGHSH, CDR2 LQKENI. The CDR3: CASSPRLAGETDTQYF. In nucleotides, the CDR3 is TGTGCCAGCTCACCAAGACTAGCGGGGGAGACAGATACGCAGTATTTT. Looking up the rest from reference TRBV18 and TRBJ2-3 gives the full variable domain: NAGVMQNPRHLVRRRGQEARLRCSPMKGHSHVYWYRQLPEEGLKFMVYLQKENIIDESGMPKERFSAEFPKEGPSILRIQQVVRGDSAAYFCASSPRLAGETDTQYFGPGTRLTVL.

The V call is TRBV18, the J call TRBJ2-7, with D possibly TRBD1 on 6 matching bases. The CDR3 has 18 amino acids. The V end was cut by 2 bases, the J end by 5 bases, with 25 bases between. Germline V gene lookup returns CDR1 KGHSH and CDR2 LQKENI. DNA for the CDR3: TGTGCCAGCTCACCAGCCCGGGACATGAGAGTCACTTCTAACGAGCAGTACTTC. It encodes CASSPARDMRVTSNEQYF.

On this clone itself: Other DNA sequences in the sample encode the same CDR3. The chain employs TRBV7-2 and TRBJ1-5; no definite D call. With 4 bases removed from V and 0 bases from J, the gap between germline ends came to 4 bases. Germline CDR1 and CDR2: SGHTA and FQGNSA. This CDR3 region has 13 residues. The CDR3 nucleotides read TGTGCCAGCAGCTCTTATAGCAATCAGCCCCAGCATTTT. Its protein is CASSSYSNQPQHF.

In the case of this clone: Other nucleotide sequences from this sample produce the same CDR3. This sequence joins TRBV6-1 and TRBJ2-5; 7 nucleotides line up with TRBD2. Germline V gene sequence: CDR1 MNHNS, CDR2 SASEGT. V trimming: 7 bases; J trimming: 6 bases; junction bases outside the gene matches: 5. This CDR3 comprises 12 residues. The CDR3 coding sequence is TGTGCCAGCAATCCGGGAGGCAAGACCCAGTACTTC. Protein: CASNPGGKTQYF.

A single count supports this clone. DNA of the CDR3: TGTGCCAGCAGTGCGGGACAAATTGGCTCCTATAATTCACCCCTCCACTTT. This sequence encodes CASSAGQIGSYNSPLHF. V usage is TRBV6-1 and J usage is TRBJ1-6; tentatively, D is TRBD1 (6 bases). Germline V CDR1 and CDR2: MNHNS, SASEGT. The ends were cut back, 4 bases at V and 0 bases at J, with 13 bases in the middle. The CDR3 covers 17 residues.

The chain has TRBV5-5 and TRBJ1-2; 10 bases match TRBD1. Looked up from germline, CDR1 is SGHKS and CDR2 is YYEKEE (reference sequence). The CDR3 is made up of 16 amino acids. The ends lost 1 base at V and 4 bases at J; junction bases unmatched: 7. CDR3 region: CASSLTPTGGTYGYTF. The CDR3 DNA sequence: TGTGCCAGCAGCTTGACGCCGACAGGGGGCACCTATGGCTACACCTTC.

The chain recombines TRBV6-5 with TRBJ2-7; no definite D call. CDR3 length: 14 amino acids. V lost 2 bases and J lost 5, with 13 bases in between. Per the germline V gene, CDR1 is MNHEY and CDR2 is SVGAGI. The CDR3 protein is CASSYGRRPNEQYF. The CDR3 nucleotides are TGTGCCAGCAGTTACGGCCGACGTCCGAACGAGCAGTACTTC.

Only a few counts were recorded for this clone. This chain links TRBV28 with TRBJ1-2; no firm D call. The germline V and J ends were trimmed by 2 bases and 2 bases, with 0 bases remaining between them. The CDR3 contains 11 residues. Looked up from germline, CDR1 is MDHEN and CDR2 is SYDVKM. In nucleotides, the CDR3 is TGTGCCAGCAGTTTAAACTATGGCTACACCTTC. This codes for CASSLNYGYTF.